The rows below give T cell receptor beta chains drawn from one sample of a study of shared clonotypes between healthy human individuals. Repertoires were generated with immunoSEQ multiplex PCR, while TCRdb's copy carries only in-frame clones and drops some. Counted here are some 2 million clones, 95% occurring once; the ten biggest clones make up 0.13%. Sequencing was carried out using naive CD4+ T cells sorted from blood. These receptors all stem from a man younger than 35 in good health. CDR3s include the opening cysteine and the closing phenylalanine or tryptophan. The D gene is left open where the match is weak. The size entry is marked missing in some rows and otherwise reads once, few, many or a size class.

.,.,TRBV10-3,TRBJ1-5,TGTGCCATCAGTGACAGGGAGAGCAATCAGCCCCAGCATTTT,CAISDRESNQPQHF
.,.,TRBV28,TRBJ1-5,TGTGCCAGCACCCCGAACAGGGACAATCAGCCCCAGCATTTT,CASTPNRDNQPQHF
.,.,TRBV12-5,TRBJ2-7,TGTGCTAGTGGTCGGAACTTTTGGGGTGTCCTAGCGTACTACGAGCAGTACTTC,CASGRNFWGVLAYYEQYF
.,.,TRBV25-1,TRBJ1-2,TGTGCCAGCAGTCGGGACAACTATGGCTACACCTTC,CASSRDNYGYTF
.,.,TRBV5-6,TRBJ1-1,TGTGCCAGCAGCACCCTCGGGACGCCGGTTGGCACTGAAGCTTTCTTT,CASSTLGTPVGTEAFF
TRBD2,.,TRBV6-6,TRBJ2-3,TGTGCCAGCAGTTACGGTAGCGGGGGCACAGATACGCAGTATTTT,CASSYGSGGTDTQYF
.,.,TRBV6-5,TRBJ2-7,TGTGCCAGCAGTTACTCGACGGGAAGCGCCACCTACGAGCAGTACTTC,CASSYSTGSATYEQYF
TRBD1,.,TRBV5-1,TRBJ2-1,TGCGCCAGCAGCCAGGACAGGGGGCGAGATGAGCAGTTCTTC,CASSQDRGRDEQFF
TRBD1,.,TRBV19,TRBJ1-1,TGTGCCAGTACCACGACAGGGTTAAACACTGAAGCTTTCTTT,CASTTTGLNTEAFF
.,once,TRBV10-1,TRBJ1-5,TGCGCCAGCAGTGAAGGGGGGAATCAGCCCCAGCATTTT,CASSEGGNQPQHF
TRBD1,once,TRBV5-1,TRBJ1-2,TGCGCCAGCAGCTTGGGGACAGGGGACGGCTACACCTTC,CASSLGTGDGYTF
TRBD2,.,TRBV5-1,TRBJ2-2,TGCGCCAGCAGCTTGCGGTCGAGAGCGGGGGACGGGGAGCTGTTTTTT,CASSLRSRAGDGELFF
.,.,TRBV25-1,TRBJ2-1,TGTGCCACCGCCCAAGCTGGCACCTCCTACAATGAGCAGTTCTTC,CATAQAGTSYNEQFF
.,.,TRBV28,TRBJ2-1,TGTGCCAGCACCCCAGGGAATAGCGCCGTATACAATGAGCAGTTCTTC,CASTPGNSAVYNEQFF
.,few,TRBV19,TRBJ2-4,TGTGCCAGTAGTATGGGACAAGGGACGGGACACATTCAGTACTTC,CASSMGQGTGHIQYF
TRBD1,.,TRBV5-4,TRBJ1-4,TGTGCCAGCAGCTTGAAGGACAGGGGGGACTCTAATGAAAAACTGTTTTTT,CASSLKDRGDSNEKLFF
.,.,TRBV5-1,TRBJ2-3,TGCGCCAGCAGAGAAGGAACCAAGGGCACAGATACGCAGTATTTT,CASREGTKGTDTQYF
TRBD2,.,TRBV5-1,TRBJ2-3,TGCGCCAGCAGCTCCCTATTACTAGCGGGGGCCACAGATACGCAGTATTTT,CASSSLLLAGATDTQYF
.,.,TRBV29-1,TRBJ1-1,TGCAGCGTTCATCCGGGGGGGACTGAAGCTTTCTTT,CSVHPGGTEAFF
.,.,TRBV19,TRBJ2-3,TGTGCCAGTAGTACTCAAGGGTTTAAGGATACGCAGTATTTT,CASSTQGFKDTQYF
.,.,TRBV19,TRBJ1-5,TGTGCCAGTAGTATGGATGGAGGGCAGGCTCAGCCCCAGCATTTT,CASSMDGGQAQPQHF
TRBD2,.,TRBV5-1,TRBJ2-5,TGCGCCAGCAGCCCAACGCTAGCGGGAGGTGTGGAGACCCAGTACTTC,CASSPTLAGGVETQYF
.,.,TRBV11-2,TRBJ1-1,TGTGCCAGCAGCTTAGTGGGAACGACGGCTTTCTTT,CASSLVGTTAFF
.,.,TRBV28,TRBJ1-5,TGTGCCAGCAGTTCACCCGATTATCAGCCCCAGCATTTT,CASSSPDYQPQHF
.,once,TRBV19,TRBJ1-4,TGTGCCAGTAGTGTCCCGGGACGGCTTAATGAAAAACTGTTTTTT,CASSVPGRLNEKLFF